This TCR beta chain was sequenced in a study of blood T cells in healthy people across ages. On the study more broadly: Template switching recovered approximately one barcoded beta molecule for every two T cells.

With a J-beta primer mix and a sample-barcoded 5' primer, a second PCR ran about 6 to 11 cycles. Each CDR3 protein gets one entry after TCRdb re-called the 5' RACE reads with MiXCR. Among approximately 960,000 distinct CDR3 sequences listed, 25% to 35% were seen once. Germline V gene data show CDR1 as SGHRS and CDR2 as YFSETQ. The CDR3 consists of 13 residues. V lost 7 bases, J lost 7 bases, and 8 bases stayed unmatched. This clonotype was counted a few times. The sample was also linked to a second study, of T cells of mothers and their children. That paper notes: Three healthy Caucasian mothers, along with their six children, were the donors.

The chain has TRBV5-1 and TRBJ1-2; TRBD1 agrees at 9 bases. The sequence derives from a woman aged 35 to 49 in good health. The sequencing sample was made of blood. CDR3 sequence reads: CASSQGALSGYTF. The CDR3 DNA reads as TGCGCCAGCTCACAGGGGGCGCTTAGTGGCTACACCTTC.